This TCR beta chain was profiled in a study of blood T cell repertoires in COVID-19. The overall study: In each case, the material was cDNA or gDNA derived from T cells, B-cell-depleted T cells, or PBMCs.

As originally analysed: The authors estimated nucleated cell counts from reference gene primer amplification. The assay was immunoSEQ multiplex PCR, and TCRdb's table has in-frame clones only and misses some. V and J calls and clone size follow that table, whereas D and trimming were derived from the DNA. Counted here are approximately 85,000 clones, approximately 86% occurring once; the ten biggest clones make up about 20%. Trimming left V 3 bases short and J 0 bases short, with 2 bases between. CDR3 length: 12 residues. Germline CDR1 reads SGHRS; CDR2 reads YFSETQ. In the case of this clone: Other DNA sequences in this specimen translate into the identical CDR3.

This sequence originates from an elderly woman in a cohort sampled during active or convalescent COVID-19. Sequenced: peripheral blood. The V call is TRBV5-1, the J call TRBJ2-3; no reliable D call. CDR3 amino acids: CASSSSTDTQYF. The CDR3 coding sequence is TGCGCCAGCAGCTCTAGCACAGATACGCAGTATTTT.